These 3 T cell receptor beta chains were sequenced from one sample in a study of blood T cell repertoires in COVID-19. Sequenced by immunoSEQ multiplex PCR; TCRdb stores in-frame clones only, minus some. Found here are about 280,000 clones, approximately 81% of them singletons; the top ten hold about 2.5%. Material for sequencing was PBMCs or T cells enriched from blood (not recorded which). Receptors were obtained from a woman aged 50 to 60 who had recovered from COVID-19.

The chain recombines TRBV27 with TRBJ1-1; no firm D call. CDR1 and CDR2 from the germline V gene are MNHEY and SMNVEV (reference sequence). The germline V and J ends were trimmed by 2 bases and 1 base, with 5 bases remaining between them. This CDR3 has 13 amino acids. CDR3: CASSLMANTEAFF. The CDR3 nucleotides read TGTGCCAGCAGTTTAATGGCGAACACTGAAGCTTTCTTT.

V and J are TRBV28 and TRBJ2-2; D is unclear. Between the trimmed V and J ends, which lost 2 bases and 1 base, there was a span of 11 bases. Germline V gene data show CDR1 as MDHEN and CDR2 as SYDVKM. This CDR3 region has 16 residues. The CDR3 bases are TGTGCCAGCAGTTTAGGGTGGGCAGGGAACACCGGGGAGCTGTTTTTT. It translates to CASSLGWAGNTGELFF.

V gene TRBV28 combines with J gene TRBJ1-2; TRBD1 agrees at 8 bases. CDR3 length: 15 residues. Losses at the gene ends were 4 bases for V and 4 bases for J; bases not matched to a gene: 8. The germline CDR1 and CDR2 sequences are MDHEN and SYDVKM. In DNA form, the CDR3 reads TGTGCCAGCAGTTCGAACCAGGGGGCGGGCTATGGCTACACCTTC. It specifies CASSSNQGAGYGYTF.